This TCR beta chain derives from a study of CD8+ T cells in alopecia areata. Notes on the study in general: Tofacitinib significantly brought down scalp clonality and expanded CD8+ clones among top 100. Normal skin's resident alphabeta T cells are sequenced alongside lesional scalp T cells. An increase in clonality over normal scalp was evident in lesional scalp, especially alopecia totalis/universalis.

As for treatment: oral pan-JAK inhibitor, 5-10 mg twice daily. Reverse transcription of extracted RNA yielded cDNA, which provided the sequencing template. TCRdb's copy holds only in-frame clones and misses some; the assay was immunoSEQ multiplex PCR. The repertoire holds 150,000 to 200,000 clones, with roughly 66% as singletons. The V gene's germline CDR1 is SGHAT and CDR2 FQNNGV. This CDR3 region has 11 residues. V lost 2 bases and J lost 3, with 2 bases in between. Comments on this clone: Its cognate antigen is unknown.

The rearrangement uses TRBV11-2 and TRBJ2-7; D remains unclear. This material consisted of CD4+ T cells sorted from blood, taken at week 24, from a patient treated with tofacitinib. The sequence derives from a human donor with alopecia areata. The CDR3 spells CASSLIYEQYF. Here the CDR3 DNA reads TGTGCCAGCAGCTTAATCTACGAGCAGTACTTC.